These 32 T cell receptor beta chains originate from one sample sequenced in a study of blood T cell repertoires in COVID-19 (TCRdb year 2020). The library came from the immunoSEQ multiplex PCR assay. TCRdb limited this immuneACCESS table to in-frame rearrangements with V and J called. A share of clones is missing; checked studies link under half to unresolved V genes, and the rest is unexplained. The sample yields about 160,000 clones; about 90% were counted once. The ten largest make up 4.8% of the sample. Sequencing used peripheral blood. The receptors were gathered from a man between 25 and 39 years old with COVID-19, enrolled during active disease.

V gene TRBV28 combines with J gene TRBJ2-7; a weak D match, TRBD1 (6 bases). V was trimmed by 8 bases and J by 1 base, leaving 21 bases between them. This CDR3 region has 16 residues. CDR1 and CDR2 (germline): MDHEN, SYDVKM. The CDR3 protein is CASCQTNGQTSYEQYF. CDR3 bases: TGTGCCAGCTGCCAAACGAACGGACAGACATCCTACGAGCAGTACTTC. Full variable domain (missing parts from reference TRBV28 and TRBJ2-7): DVKVTQSSRYLVKRTGEKVFLECVQDMDHENMFWYRQDPGLGLRLIYFSYDVKMKEKGDIPEGYSVSREKKERFSLILESASTNQTSMYLCASCQTNGQTSYEQYFGPGTRLTVT.

V and J are TRBV9 and TRBJ2-3; TRBD1 matches 9 bases. J lost 4 bases, V lost 3 bases, and 9 bases had no gene match. Germline V gene sequence: CDR1 SGDLS, CDR2 YYNGEE. The CDR3 totals 16 residues. The CDR3 nucleotides are TGTGCCAGCAGCGACACAGGGGGCGTCAAAGCAGATACGCAGTATTTT. Translation: CASSDTGGVKADTQYF. The variable domain in full, completed from reference TRBV9 and TRBJ2-3, reads DSGVTQTPKHLITATGQRVTLRCSPRSGDLSVYWYQQSLDQGLQFLIQYYNGEERAKGNILERFSAQQFPDLHSELNLSSLELGDSALYFCASSDTGGVKADTQYFGPGTRLTVL.

The rearrangement links TRBV7-8 to TRBJ2-7; TRBD2 aligns across 11 bases. Germline lookup yields CDR1 SGHVS and CDR2 FQNEAQ. The CDR3 totals 15 residues. J lost 2 bases, V lost 2 bases, and 2 bases had no gene match. The CDR3 region has the DNA TGTGCCAGCAGCTTAATGACTAGCGGGGCCTACGAGCAGTACTTC. This encodes CASSLMTSGAYEQYF. Looking up the rest from reference TRBV7-8 and TRBJ2-7 gives the full variable domain: GAGVSQSPRYKVAKRGQDVALRCDPISGHVSLFWYQQALGQGPEFLTYFQNEAQLDKSGLPSDRFFAERPEGSVSTLKIQRTQQEDSAVYLCASSLMTSGAYEQYFGPGTRLTVT.

The chain combines TRBV30 with TRBJ2-1; 11 nucleotides match TRBD2. This CDR3 region has 13 residues. Germline loops: CDR1 GTSNPN, CDR2 SVGIG (reference sequence). V was pared by 2 bases and J by 11 bases, with 5 bases of the junction left unmatched. CDR3 loop: CAWSPGLAVKQFF. DNA for the CDR3: TGTGCCTGGAGTCCGGGACTAGCGGTTAAGCAGTTCTTC.

V gene TRBV19 combines with J gene TRBJ1-2, with 8 bases identical to TRBD1. J lost 7 bases, V lost 5 bases, and 24 bases had no gene match. Germline CDR1 and CDR2: LNHDA and SQIVND (reference sequence). CDR3 length: 19 residues. The CDR3 sequence is CASSPWTGTRGLTGLGYTF. In nucleotides, the CDR3 is TGTGCCAGTAGTCCGTGGACAGGGACTCGTGGGCTAACAGGGCTTGGCTACACCTTC.

The gene calls are TRBV19 and TRBJ1-5; possibly TRBD1 for D (5 bases). Trimming pared 8 bases from V and 0 bases from J, leaving 23 bases between. From germline, CDR1 is LNHDA and CDR2 SQIVND (reference sequence). The CDR3 contains 18 residues. The CDR3 DNA follows: TGTGCCAGTTCCCTACGGGGACTAAATGGATATAGCAATCAGCCCCAGCATTTT. This encodes CASSLRGLNGYSNQPQHF.

This clone appeared a single time. V and J are TRBV28 and TRBJ1-1; TRBD1 matches 7 bases. The germline V gene has CDR1 MDHEN and CDR2 SYDVKM. The CDR3 loop spans 13 amino acids. The junction had 12 bases not matched to a gene; V was cut back by 6 bases and J by 11 bases. The CDR3 DNA reads TGTGCCAGCAGGCCGACGGACAGGTGGCGGGCTTTCTTT. Translated: CASRPTDRWRAFF.

The CDR3 loop is CASSRGTLTEGYTF. DNA for the CDR3: TGTGCCAGCAGCCGCGGGACTCTAACGGAGGGCTACACCTTC. The chain combines TRBV3-1 (or the pseudogene TRBV3-2) with TRBJ1-2; D may be TRBD1 (5 bases). The germline V gene encodes CDR1 LGHDT and CDR2 YNNKEL (reference sequence). The CDR3 totals 14 residues. Trimming removed 4 bases from V and 8 bases from J, with 17 bases in between.

This chain joins TRBV5-1 and TRBJ1-2, with 7 positions matching TRBD1. Germline loops: CDR1 SGHRS, CDR2 YFSETQ. The J segment lost 2 bases and the V segment lost 5 bases, leaving 3 bases of the junction unmatched. The CDR3 has 13 residues. The CDR3, as DNA: TGCGCCAGCAGTCAGGACAGGAACTATGGCTACACCTTC. Translation: CASSQDRNYGYTF.

The chain couples TRBV19 to TRBJ2-3; no firm D call. The germline V gene has CDR1 LNHDA and CDR2 SQIVND (reference sequence). The V gene lost 2 bases and the J gene lost 6 bases, with 12 bases spanning the gap. The CDR3 consists of 14 residues. The CDR3 reads CASSISDSLDTQYF. CDR3 DNA sequence: TGTGCCAGTAGTATAAGCGACTCTTTGGATACGCAGTATTTT.

This chain uses TRBV5-1 with TRBJ2-7; possibly TRBD1 for D (6 bases). The CDR3 runs to 12 residues. V lost 0 bases and J lost 11, with 12 bases in between. Per the germline V gene, CDR1 is SGHRS and CDR2 is YFSETQ. CDR3 coding DNA: TGCGCCAGCAGCTTGGTAGGGACACCGAAGTACTTC. This gives the protein CASSLVGTPKYF. The variable domain in full, completed from reference TRBV5-1 and TRBJ2-7, reads KAGVTQTPRYLIKTRGQQVTLSCSPISGHRSVSWYQQTPGQGLQFLFEYFSETQRNKGNFPGRFSGRQFSNSRSEMNVSTLELGDSALYLCASSLVGTPKYFGPGTRLTVT.

The CDR3 bases are TGCGCCAGCAGCCCTCTAAAGAACTACAACTATGGCTACACCTTC. Encoded protein: CASSPLKNYNYGYTF. The genes are TRBV4-3 and TRBJ1-2, with D unresolved. Germline V CDR1 and CDR2: LGHNA, YSLEER. The CDR3 length is 15 residues. V was trimmed by 4 bases and J by 2 bases, leaving 14 bases between them.

This clone was seen just once. This chain connects TRBV5-5 to TRBJ1-5; D may be TRBD1 (5 bases). The CDR3 has 15 amino acids. Per the germline V gene, CDR1 is SGHKS and CDR2 is YYEKEE (reference sequence). Trimming took 4 bases from V and 0 from J, leaving 11 bases between them. CDR3 DNA sequence: TGTGCCAGCAGCCTTCAGGGTCATAGCAATCAGCCCCAGCATTTT. It encodes CASSLQGHSNQPQHF. The variable domain in full, completed from reference TRBV5-5 and TRBJ1-5, reads DAGVTQSPTHLIKTRGQQVTLRCSPISGHKSVSWYQQVLGQGPQFIFQYYEKEERGRGNFPDRFSARQFPNYSSELNVNALLLGDSALYLCASSLQGHSNQPQHFGDGTRLSIL.

The chain carries TRBV7-3 and TRBJ2-2; TRBD2 aligns across 9 bases. CDR3 length: 16 amino acids. Per the germline V gene, CDR1 is SGHTA and CDR2 is FQGTGA. Losses at the gene ends were 0 bases for V and 1 base for J; bases not matched to a gene: 0. The chain's CDR3 is CASSLTSGGNTGELFF. The CDR3 coding sequence is TGTGCCAGCAGCTTAACTAGCGGGGGGAACACCGGGGAGCTGTTTTTT.

The chain combines TRBV4-1 with TRBJ2-1; D is perhaps TRBD2 (6 bases). Germline CDR1 reads MGHRA; CDR2 reads YSYEKL. This CDR3 spans 14 amino acids. V was pared by 1 base and J by 8 bases, with 12 bases between. CDR3 sequence (DNA): TGCGCCAGCAGCCAAGGTCAGGGAGGTGATGAGCAGTTCTTC. Translating gives CASSQGQGGDEQFF.

The gene calls are TRBV15 and TRBJ2-3, with D perhaps TRBD1 (7 bases). Trimming removed 3 bases at V and 5 bases at J, with 15 bases between. The length of the CDR3 is 15 residues. The germline V gene has CDR1 LNHNV and CDR2 YYDKDF (reference sequence). The CDR3 DNA follows: TGTGCCACCAGCAGTCAGGGGGGTGCTTTAGATACGCAGTATTTT. This translates into CATSSQGGALDTQYF.

The chain links TRBV7-8 to TRBJ1-6; 10 bases fit TRBD1. CDR3 length equals 15 residues. The J segment lost 7 bases and the V segment lost 5 bases, leaving 5 bases of the junction unmatched. From germline, CDR1 is SGHVS and CDR2 FQNEAQ. CDR3 region: CASSPWTGGNSPLHF. The CDR3 bases are TGTGCCAGCAGCCCATGGACAGGGGGAAATTCACCCCTCCACTTT.

This chain uses TRBV27 with TRBJ2-7, with TRBD1 identical over 8 bases. This CDR3 comprises 15 residues. Germline-derived CDR1 and CDR2 are MNHEY and SMNVEV (reference sequence). With V trimmed by 6 bases and J by 3 bases, 10 bases remained unmatched. CDR3 in amino acids: CASRSLDRVGYEQYF. The CDR3 region has the DNA TGTGCCAGCAGATCTTTGGACAGGGTAGGCTACGAGCAGTACTTC.

This clone was recorded once. The V and J genes are TRBV28 and TRBJ1-1, with D tentatively TRBD1 (6 bases). Germline CDR1 is MDHEN and CDR2 is SYDVKM. There are 15 residues in the CDR3. The germline V and J ends were trimmed by 2 bases and 4 bases, with 14 bases remaining between them. CDR3 region: CASSLPGGSGTEAFF. The CDR3 nucleotides are TGTGCCAGCAGTTTACCGGGGGGCTCAGGCACTGAAGCTTTCTTT.

This sequence joins TRBV27 and TRBJ2-3, with D perhaps matching TRBD2 (5 bases). The V end was cut by 3 bases, the J end by 2 bases, with 15 bases between. CDR1 and CDR2 from the germline V gene are MNHEY and SMNVEV (reference sequence). There are 16 residues in the CDR3. The CDR3 DNA sequence: TGTGCCAGCAGTTTCCGTGGGAGAGCCTACACAGATACGCAGTATTTT. Residues: CASSFRGRAYTDTQYF.

The chain combines TRBV27 with TRBJ2-7, with TRBD1 matching 9 bases. CDR1 is MNHEY, CDR2 SMNVEV, per germline (reference sequence). The junction had 6 bases not matched to a gene; V was cut back by 5 bases and J by 1 base. The CDR3 covers 15 residues. CDR3 loop: CASSQSGQGSYEQYF. The CDR3 DNA reads TGTGCCAGCAGTCAATCGGGACAGGGTTCCTACGAGCAGTACTTC.

The V call is TRBV7-9, the J call TRBJ2-7; 9 bases fit TRBD2. Germline V CDR1 and CDR2: SEHNR, FQNEAQ (reference sequence). The CDR3 runs to 17 residues. V dropped 3 bases and J dropped 1; count of bases not matched to a gene: 10. The CDR3 here is CASSFDHGLARSYEQYF. The CDR3 nucleotides read TGTGCCAGCAGCTTCGACCATGGACTAGCGAGGTCCTACGAGCAGTACTTC.

This sequence joins TRBV19 and TRBJ2-7; a weak D match, TRBD2 (6 bases). CDR1 and CDR2 from the germline V gene are LNHDA and SQIVND (reference sequence). The V end lost 3 bases, the J end lost 0 bases, and 9 bases lay between the germline ends. This CDR3 has 14 amino acids. The chain's CDR3 is CASSIVGGSYEQYF. The CDR3 region has the DNA TGTGCCAGTAGTATTGTGGGGGGCTCCTACGAGCAGTACTTC.

The sample holds a few counts of this clone. The chain combines TRBV27 with TRBJ2-3; D is possibly TRBD1 (6 bases). Trimming stripped 5 bases from V and 0 bases from J, with 12 bases between. This CDR3 spans 15 amino acids. The germline V gene encodes CDR1 MNHEY and CDR2 SMNVEV (reference sequence). DNA of the CDR3: TGTGCCAGCAGTCACCGGACAGCGAGCACAGATACGCAGTATTTT. Encoded protein: CASSHRTASTDTQYF.

V usage is TRBV4-3 and J usage is TRBJ1-2, with TRBD1 as a possible D gene (6 bases). The CDR3 contains 17 residues. The V and J ends lost 2 bases and 2 bases respectively, with 18 bases between them. Germline V CDR1 and CDR2: LGHNA, YSLEER. The chain's CDR3 is CASSQLAAGGDNYGYTF. CDR3 DNA: TGCGCCAGCAGCCAACTTGCGGCGGGGGGCGACAACTATGGCTACACCTTC.

The chain joins TRBV12-3 or TRBV12-4 to TRBJ2-7; D may be TRBD1 (6 bases). The CDR3 has 12 amino acids. V was shortened by 5 bases and J by 4 bases, with 9 bases between the two germline ends. CDR3 loop: CASSPGTYEQYF. CDR3 nucleotide sequence: TGTGCCAGCAGTCCCGGGACATACGAGCAGTACTTC.

This clone has just one count. The CDR3 reads CASSLGRFPRGYGYTF. CDR3 coding DNA: TGTGCCAGCAGCTTGGGAAGGTTCCCTAGGGGGTATGGCTACACCTTC. V usage is TRBV5-4 and J usage is TRBJ1-2; possibly TRBD1 for D (6 bases). The V end was cut by 0 bases, the J end by 5 bases, with 17 bases between. In germline, CDR1 is SGHNT, CDR2 YYREEE (reference sequence). CDR3 length equals 16 residues.

The rearrangement joins TRBV7-6 to TRBJ2-1; 8 bases map to TRBD1. The germline CDR1 and CDR2 sequences are SGHVS and FNYEAQ. The CDR3 totals 17 residues. V was pared by 0 bases and J by 1 base, with 5 bases of the junction left unmatched. CDR3 amino acids: CASSLAGQGPSYNEQFF. In nucleotides, the CDR3 is TGTGCCAGCAGCTTAGCTGGACAGGGACCTTCCTACAATGAGCAGTTCTTC.

The chain has TRBV4-3 and TRBJ1-2; perhaps TRBD1 as D (6 bases). Trimming shortened V by 2 bases and J by 1 base, and 8 bases separated the two germline ends. Looked up from germline, CDR1 is LGHNA and CDR2 is YSLEER. This CDR3 comprises 14 residues. The CDR3 reads CASSQHRVNYGYTF. The DNA of the CDR3 is TGCGCCAGCAGCCAACACAGGGTTAACTATGGCTACACCTTC.

This chain joins TRBV18 and TRBJ2-7, with 10 nucleotides matching TRBD2. With 3 bases clipped from V and 7 bases from J, the junction kept 6 bases outside the gene matches. Germline-derived CDR1 and CDR2 are KGHSH and LQKENI. There are 14 residues in the CDR3. CDR3 protein: CASSPGLAIFEQYF. In nucleotides, the CDR3 is TGTGCCAGCTCACCGGGACTAGCGATATTTGAGCAGTACTTC.

This chain connects TRBV4-1 to TRBJ1-1; TRBD1 agrees at 9 bases. The CDR3 length is 17 residues. Germline V gene data show CDR1 as MGHRA and CDR2 as YSYEKL. After removal of 0 bases from V and 2 bases from J, the junction contained 7 bases not matched to a gene. The CDR3 region is CASSQDPLTGGNTEAFF. The DNA for the CDR3 is TGCGCCAGCAGCCAAGATCCGCTGACAGGGGGTAACACTGAAGCTTTCTTT.

This clone is a singleton in its sample. The rearrangement joins TRBV7-2 to TRBJ2-7; D perhaps matches TRBD1 (5 bases). The ends were cut back, 5 bases at V and 2 bases at J, with 10 bases in the middle. CDR3 size: 13 residues. Germline V gene sequence: CDR1 SGHTA, CDR2 FQGNSA. The CDR3 DNA follows: TGTGCCAGCAGCAGGGGCTCAACCTACGAGCAGTACTTC. Its protein product is CASSRGSTYEQYF.